This T cell receptor beta chain was identified in a study of vaccination and CD4 T cells after COVID-19 (dated 2022 in TCRdb). With respect to the entire study: SARS-CoV-2 positivity had been established in the convalescent patients by nasal swab PCR, and mild disease was recorded in several of these patients and severe disease in one. The convalescent cohort comprised six males and four females, including two Hispanic individuals, seven Caucasians, two Asians and one multiracial person. Each participant got two doses of either the Pfizer-BioNTech BNT162b2 vaccine (n=8) or the Moderna mRNA-1273 vaccine (n=2). Post-COVID blood samples were collected from convalescent patients a median of around 100 days after diagnosis, with a range of roughly 30 to 161 days. Post-vaccine blood samples were taken a median of approximately 76 days after the second vaccine dose, with a range of 14 to 241 days. Culture stimuli were overlapping spike peptide pools from SARS-CoV-2 and from the common cold coronaviruses HCoV-NL63, HCoV-OC43 and HCoV-229E. Control cultures used a CEFX viral epitope pool as positive control, an HIV-1 Nef peptide pool as negative control, or no peptide. The spike-specific CD4+ TCR repertoire was compared before and after mRNA vaccination in 10 COVID-19 convalescent patients and a few infection-naive healthy vaccine recipients.

The treatment or condition label here, explained by the study, means: approximately nine-day PBMC culture with coronavirus spike peptide pools or control peptides (ViraFEST assay). The study used the ViraFEST assay, which expanded antigen-specific T cells with peptide pools and then identified expanded clonotypes by TCR sequencing. The convalescent patients' positive SARS-CoV-2 PCR tests were from March to December 2020, which was before the Alpha, Beta and Delta variants emerged in the United States. Each well held roughly 2.2 million PBMCs cultured in IMDM containing approximately 5% human AB serum and around 9.2 IU/ml IL-2, with around 9.7 ug/ml peptide pools added. Half of the culture medium was replaced with fresh IL-2-containing medium on days 3 and 7. After 10 to 11 days of culture, CD4+ T cells were isolated by negative selection with the EasySep CD4+ T cell isolation kit. PBMCs were separated from whole blood using Ficoll-Paque Plus gradient centrifugation and then either used fresh or cryopreserved at -140C. Culture conditions were generally each tested in triplicate wells.

Results the study describes overall, beyond this receptor: Although the median number of SARS-CoV-2-reactive clonotypes went up from 20 to 25 after infection to 30 to 45 after vaccination, the increase was not significant. Nearly all vaccine-specific clones in convalescent patients (304 of 307) were mono-reactive for SARS-CoV-2 spike rather than cross-reactive with common cold coronaviruses. Among convalescent patients, a median about 86% of the SARS-CoV-2-reactive clones seen after vaccination appeared only after vaccination, which suggests priming specific to the vaccine. The number of convalescent patients in the study was relatively small, and the study did not examine early timepoints following natural infection.

V was cut back by 3 bases and J by 2 bases, leaving a gap of 9 bases between them. CDR1 LGHDT and CDR2 YNNKEL are derived from the germline V gene (reference sequence). The CDR3, from cysteine to phenylalanine, totals 14 residues. Solely the CDR3 DNA is kept, with 42 bases framed from the first base. Library construction relied on PCR. DNA from cultured CD4+ T cells was subjected to TCR sequencing with the Oncomine TCR Beta short-read assay at the Johns Hopkins FTIC core. The QIAamp micro DNA kit was used to extract genomic DNA from the cultured CD4+ T cells. The Oncomine TCR Beta libraries from cultured CD4+ T cells were pooled using unique dual indexes and then sequenced on an Illumina iSeq 100. Per the authors' processing: Non-productive sequences were filtered out, and CDR3s that did not start with C, did not end with F or W, or were shorter than 7 amino acids were discarded. Antigen-specific clonotypes were identified using the MANAFEST web application through comparison of peptide-stimulated wells with reference and other culture wells. For a clone to be called positive, the clone needed an FDR below 0.05, an odds ratio above 5, and a productive frequency above 0.1% in at least two of three replicate wells. A clonotype counted as cross-reactive if it showed significant expansion both in the SARS-CoV-2 spike wells and in at least one common cold coronavirus spike condition. CDR3 homology was assessed with Levenshtein distances (stringdist) and unrooted phylogenetic trees (ape) in R version 3.6.1. TCRdb applied fastp at Q25 and MiXCR to the public reads, then kept only in-frame beta chains. Rows with a matching CDR3 protein are joined into one entry that keeps the most common DNA and genes. The V and J calls follow TCRdb's processing rather than the paper's. For this sample the table gives about 15,000 distinct CDR3 sequences, of which around 60% were detected only once. The ten largest clones capture around 6.2% of the sample.

Comment on this clonotype: This receptor's antigen is unknown. No qualities accompany the bases; no much larger clone lies one base away.

The receptor was isolated from a human donor who had recovered from COVID-19. This chain joins TRBV3-1 to TRBJ2-3; a confident D gene designation cannot be given. The source material was CD4+ T cells from blood, cultured in vitro. The DNA is as follows: TGTGCCAGCAGCCATGCTGGGTCCACAGATACGCAGTATTTT. This encodes CASSHAGSTDTQYF.